This TCR beta chain originates from a study of T cell clonality in common variable immunodeficiency. Findings and caveats of the study: Common variable immunodeficiency TCR beta sequences reportedly had fewer deletions and N-nucleotide insertions. CVID subjects had higher TCRbeta clonality than healthy controls, most marked in about a third.

Of note for this clone: Its antigen is not identified. The CDR3 extends 3 residues past the end of the read, so its final part is completed from the germline J gene.

Most patients and controls had Caucasian heritage. CVID subjects had received replacement immunoglobulin for at least one year. No CVID subject was ill or on immunomodulatory drugs when sampled. Germline V lookup: CDR1 SEHNR, CDR2 FQNEAQ (reference sequence). The CDR3 covers 14 residues. V shed 5 bases and J shed 0 bases, with 10 bases lying between them. Some clones are missing from TCRdb's copy, which holds only in-frame ones; the method was immunoSEQ multiplex PCR. Singletons are absent from the sample, which has 25,000 to 30,000 clones. The sequenced material came from peripheral blood mononuclear cells. The genes are TRBV7-9 and TRBJ1-1; D gene unclear. This TCR was sampled from a human donor with common variable immunodeficiency. CDR3 in amino acids: CASSETVMNTEAFF. The part of the CDR3 DNA that was read is TGTGCCAGCAGCGAAACGGTCATGAACACTGAA.